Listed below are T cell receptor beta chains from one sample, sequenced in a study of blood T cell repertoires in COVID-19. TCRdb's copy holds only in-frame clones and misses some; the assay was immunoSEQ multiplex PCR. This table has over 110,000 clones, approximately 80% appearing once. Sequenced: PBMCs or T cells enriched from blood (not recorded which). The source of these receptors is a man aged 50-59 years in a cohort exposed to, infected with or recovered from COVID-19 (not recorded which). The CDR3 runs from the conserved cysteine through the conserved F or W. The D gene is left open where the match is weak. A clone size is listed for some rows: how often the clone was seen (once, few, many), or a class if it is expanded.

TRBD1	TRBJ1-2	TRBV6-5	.	TGTGCCAGCAGTCCCGAACAGGGGGCGAACTATGGCTACACCTTC	CASSPEQGANYGYTF
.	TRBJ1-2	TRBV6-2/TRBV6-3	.	TGTGCCAGCAGTTACCTTGAGGGCCACTATGGCTACACCTTC	CASSYLEGHYGYTF
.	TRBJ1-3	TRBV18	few	TGTGCCAGCTCACCATCCGGTAGCAAGAGCTCTGGAAACACCATATATTTT	CASSPSGSKSSGNTIYF
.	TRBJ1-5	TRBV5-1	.	TGCGCCAGCAGCCCGAGCGGGGTTAGCAATCAGCCCCAGCATTTT	CASSPSGVSNQPQHF
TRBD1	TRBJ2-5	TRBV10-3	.	TGTGCCACCCGGGACAGGGCTCAAGAGACCCAGTACTTC	CATRDRAQETQYF
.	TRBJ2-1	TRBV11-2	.	TGTGCCAGCAGCTTACCCCGACTAGGCGACAATGAGCAGTTCTTC	CASSLPRLGDNEQFF
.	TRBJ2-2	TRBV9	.	TGTGCCAGCAGCGTAGGTCCAGGGAACACCGGGGAGCTGTTTTTT	CASSVGPGNTGELFF
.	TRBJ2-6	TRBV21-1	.	TGTGCCAGCAGCCCAAAGAGGGTAGCGGCCCGCTCTGGGGCCAACGTCCTGACTTTC	CASSPKRVAARSGANVLTF
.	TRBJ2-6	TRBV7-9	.	TGTGCCAGCAGCCAAAGGGGCTCTGGGGCCAACGTCCTGACTTTC	CASSQRGSGANVLTF
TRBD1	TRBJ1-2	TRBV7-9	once	TGTGCCAGCAGCTCAAGGACAGGGGAATATGGCTACACCTTC	CASSSRTGEYGYTF
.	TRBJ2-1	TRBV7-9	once	TGTGCCAGCAGCGTCCTGGCCTCCGGGGACAATGAGCAGTTCTTC	CASSVLASGDNEQFF
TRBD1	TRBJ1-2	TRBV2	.	TGTGCCAGCAGCACAACGACAGGGTTAAAGGGCTACACCTTC	CASSTTTGLKGYTF
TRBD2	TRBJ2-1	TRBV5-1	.	TGCGCCAGCAGCTTGCGGACTAGTCTTGGTGAGCAGTTCTTC	CASSLRTSLGEQFF
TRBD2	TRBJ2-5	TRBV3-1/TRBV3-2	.	TGTGCCAGCAGCCAAGATAGCCTAGCGGGGGGGAGAGAGACCCAGTACTTC	CASSQDSLAGGRETQYF
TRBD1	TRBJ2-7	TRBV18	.	TGTGCCAGCTCAGTAAGTCCGGGACAGAACTACGAGCAGTACTTC	CASSVSPGQNYEQYF
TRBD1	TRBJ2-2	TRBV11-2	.	TGTGCCAGCAGGCAGGATGGGGCAGGGGGCACCGGGGAGCTGTTTTTT	CASRQDGAGGTGELFF
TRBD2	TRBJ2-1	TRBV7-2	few	TGTGCCAGCAGGTACTTCGGGCTAGCGGGGGTTGGTGAGCAGTTCTTC	CASRYFGLAGVGEQFF
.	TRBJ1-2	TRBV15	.	TGTGCCACCAGCAGAGATCTCACAGTTTCATATGGCTACACCTTC	CATSRDLTVSYGYTF
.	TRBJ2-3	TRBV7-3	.	TGTGCCAGCAGCTTTGGGGGGGATACGCAGTATTTT	CASSFGGDTQYF
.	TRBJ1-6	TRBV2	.	TGTGCCAGCCCCCGCTCCTATAATTCACCCCTCCACTTT	CASPRSYNSPLHF
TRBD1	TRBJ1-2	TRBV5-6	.	TGTGCCAGCAGCTGGGACAGACCTAATTATGGCTACACCTTC	CASSWDRPNYGYTF
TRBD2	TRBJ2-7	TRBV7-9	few	TGTGCCAGCAGCTCCGGGACTAGCCCGAGCGAGCAGTACTTC	CASSSGTSPSEQYF
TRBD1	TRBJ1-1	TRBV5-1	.	TGCGCCAGCAGCTTGAAACAGGGGGTCAACACTGAAGCTTTCTTT	CASSLKQGVNTEAFF
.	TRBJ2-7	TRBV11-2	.	TGTGCCAGCAGCTTAGGAGGACGGGGGGCGCGGTCCTACGAGCAGTACTTC	CASSLGGRGARSYEQYF
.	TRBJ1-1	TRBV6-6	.	TGTGCCAGCAGCGTCCTGGGAGGTGAAGCTTTCTTT	CASSVLGGEAFF
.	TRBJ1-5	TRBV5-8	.	TGTGCCAGCAGCCCAAATCAGTATAGCAATCAGCCCCAGCATTTT	CASSPNQYSNQPQHF
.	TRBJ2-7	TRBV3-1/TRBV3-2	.	TGTGCCAGCAGCCAAGATTTAGGGGCCCACCGCTCCTACGAGCAGTACTTC	CASSQDLGAHRSYEQYF
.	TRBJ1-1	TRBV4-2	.	TGTGCCAGCAGCCAAAGAGGACAGACCGAAGCTTTCTTT	CASSQRGQTEAFF
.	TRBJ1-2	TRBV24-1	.	TGTGCCACCAGTGATTTCTCGGGTATGGGCTATGGCTACACCTTC	CATSDFSGMGYGYTF
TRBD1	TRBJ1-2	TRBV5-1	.	TGCGCCAGCAGACCGACAGGGGAAGGCTACACCTTC	CASRPTGEGYTF
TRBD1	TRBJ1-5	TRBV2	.	TGTGCCAGCAGCGGCCGGGACAGGGGCCGCTCGGCCCAGCATTTT	CASSGRDRGRSAQHF
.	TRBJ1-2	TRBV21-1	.	TGTGCCAGCAGCTCGGGACCCGGGGGCTTC	CASSSGPGGF
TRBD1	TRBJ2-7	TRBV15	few	TGTGCCACCAGCCGGACAGGGACCTACGAGCAGTACTTC	CATSRTGTYEQYF
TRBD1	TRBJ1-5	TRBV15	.	TGTGCCACCAAGAGCGGACAGGGCGGGGGCAATCAGCCCCAGCATTTT	CATKSGQGGGNQPQHF
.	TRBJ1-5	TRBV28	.	TGTGCCAGCAGCAGCTGGGGCAGGGACTACAGCAATCAGCCCCAGCATTTT	CASSSWGRDYSNQPQHF
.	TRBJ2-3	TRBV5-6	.	TGTGCCAGCAGCTGGAAGGGGTCGAGCTCAGATACGCAGTATTTT	CASSWKGSSSDTQYF
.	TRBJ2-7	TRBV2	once	TGTGCCAGCAGTGAGACTGGAGACGAGCAGTACTTC	CASSETGDEQYF
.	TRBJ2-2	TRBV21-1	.	TGTGCCAGCAGCAATGCGGACAGGGTGAACACCGGGGAGCTGTTTTTT	CASSNADRVNTGELFF
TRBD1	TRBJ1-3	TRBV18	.	TGTGCCAGCTCACAGACAGGGGGCTCAAACACCATATATTTT	CASSQTGGSNTIYF
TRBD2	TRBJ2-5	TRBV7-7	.	TGTGCCAGCAGCTTAAGTCTAGCGGGAGGGGAGACCCAGTACTTC	CASSLSLAGGETQYF
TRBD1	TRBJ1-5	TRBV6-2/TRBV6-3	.	TGTGCCAGCAGCCCTGGACAGGGGTGGAGTCAGCCCCAGCATTTT	CASSPGQGWSQPQHF
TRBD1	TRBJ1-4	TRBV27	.	TGTGCCAGCAGTTTATCAAGGGGGCTCGGTGAAAAACTGTTTTTT	CASSLSRGLGEKLFF
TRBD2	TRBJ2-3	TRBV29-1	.	TGCAGCGTTGGCGGGACTAGCGGGAGAACTCCAGATACGCAGTATTTT	CSVGGTSGRTPDTQYF
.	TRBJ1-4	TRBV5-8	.	TGTGCCAGCAGCATCGAGGGGGGGCGCAATGAAAAACTGTTTTTT	CASSIEGGRNEKLFF
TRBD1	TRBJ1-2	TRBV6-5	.	TGTGCCAGCAGTTACTCGACAGGGATCTATGGCTACACCTTC	CASSYSTGIYGYTF
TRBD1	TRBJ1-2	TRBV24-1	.	TGTGCCACCAGTGATGGACAGGGGGCACGCTATGGCTACACCTTC	CATSDGQGARYGYTF
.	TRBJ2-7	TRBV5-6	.	TGTGCCAGCAGCTTAGGGGCCCAGTACTTC	CASSLGAQYF
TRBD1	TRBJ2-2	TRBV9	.	TGTGCCAGCAGCGTATACCAGGGGGCGAACACCGGGGAGCTGTTTTTT	CASSVYQGANTGELFF
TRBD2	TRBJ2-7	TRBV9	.	TGTGCCAGCAGCGTAGCATCGGGTGGGCTAGCGGGGAGTGAGCAGTACTTC	CASSVASGGLAGSEQYF
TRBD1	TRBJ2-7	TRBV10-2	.	TGCGCCAGCAGATCGGCGGGTAAGGGGGCTGGCGAGCAGTACTTC	CASRSAGKGAGEQYF
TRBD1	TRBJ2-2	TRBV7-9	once	TGTGCCAGCTGGACAGGGGGGGCGCATGACACCGGGGAGCTGTTTTTT	CASWTGGAHDTGELFF
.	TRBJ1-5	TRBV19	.	TGTGCCAGTAGTTATTCCCTGTCTCAGCCCCAGCATTTT	CASSYSLSQPQHF
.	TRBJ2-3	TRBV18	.	TGTGCCAGCTCACCACTCCAAACAGATACGCAGTATTTT	CASSPLQTDTQYF